The 20 T cell receptor beta chains presented below share a single source sample, sequenced in a study of beta chain features in type 1 diabetes (dated by TCRdb to the late 2010s). Antigens for these TCRs are unknown. Preparation of the library involved the immunoSEQ multiplex PCR assay. The entire isolated RNA was reverse transcribed using the High Capacity cDNA Reverse Transcription Kit, and thus expressed TCRB transcripts were sequenced. Drawn from immuneACCESS, this table holds only the in-frame rearrangements with V and J called that TCRdb kept. Clones are partly lost; checked studies trace under half to an unresolved V gene and leave the rest unexplained. The sample table lists 500,000 to 650,000 clones, 9.5% to 15% of them with a count of one. In total, the top ten clones hold about 0.11% of the sample. Overall study outcomes, separate from this receptor: A moderate but significant shortening of TCRB CDR3 length was observed in type 1 diabetes patients in all four CD4+ subsets.

The specimen sequenced was naive CD4+ T cells from blood. Per the publication, the cell subset or site label means: true naive CD4+ T cells. The receptors were gathered from a man aged 30-40 years with type 1 diabetes.

The rearrangement joins TRBV7-2 to TRBJ1-1, with D possibly being TRBD1 (5 bases). The CDR3 sequence is 16 residues long. CDR1 and CDR2 (germline): SGHTA, FQGNSA. V was clipped by 3 bases and J by 1 base, with 15 bases between them. Written as DNA, the CDR3 is TGTGCCAGCAGCTTGGGGACCATGTTTGGGAACACTGAAGCTTTCTTT. It specifies CASSLGTMFGNTEAFF. Combining the CDR3 with reference TRBV7-2 and TRBJ1-1 gives the whole variable domain GAGVSQSPSNKVTEKGKDVELRCDPISGHTALYWYRQSLGQGLEFLIYFQGNSAPDKSGLPSDRFSAERTGGSVSTLTIQRTQQEDSAVYLCASSLGTMFGNTEAFFGQGTRLTVV.

This clone was counted only a few times. The V gene is TRBV7-2, the J gene TRBJ2-3, with 9 bases matching TRBD1. CDR1 is SGHTA, CDR2 FQGNSA, per germline. CDR3 length: 16 residues. V lost 0 bases and J lost 2; bases outside the gene matches: 3. The CDR3 spells CASSLAGTGITDTQYF. CDR3 sequence (DNA): TGTGCCAGCAGCTTAGCTGGGACAGGGATCACAGATACGCAGTATTTT. The entire variable domain, with the rest obtained from reference TRBV7-2 and TRBJ2-3, is as follows: GAGVSQSPSNKVTEKGKDVELRCDPISGHTALYWYRQSLGQGLEFLIYFQGNSAPDKSGLPSDRFSAERTGGSVSTLTIQRTQQEDSAVYLCASSLAGTGITDTQYFGPGTRLTVL.

This chain links TRBV27 with TRBJ2-6, with 7 bases that match TRBD2. This CDR3 contains 15 residues. The germline V gene has CDR1 MNHEY and CDR2 SMNVEV (reference sequence). V gave up 5 bases and J gave up 2 bases; unmatched junction bases: 3. The CDR3 sequence is CASSQRGTGANVLTF. CDR3 nucleotides: TGTGCCAGCAGTCAGCGGGGAACTGGGGCCAACGTCCTGACTTTC.

V and J are TRBV5-4 and TRBJ2-5; 7 bases map to TRBD2. The germline V gene encodes CDR1 SGHNT and CDR2 YYREEE (reference sequence). V lost 0 bases to trimming and J lost 5 bases; unmatched junction nucleotides: 1. The CDR3 length is 13 residues. CDR3 sequence (DNA): TGTGCCAGCAGCTTGGCCGGGAGGGAGACCCAGTACTTC. This gives the protein CASSLAGRETQYF.

CDR3 amino acids: CATSRDRQGADEQFF. The CDR3 DNA follows: TGTGCCACCAGCAGAGATCGGCAGGGGGCGGATGAGCAGTTCTTC. V gene TRBV15 combines with J gene TRBJ2-1; TRBD1 matches 8 bases. This CDR3 spans 15 amino acids. From germline, CDR1 is LNHNV and CDR2 YYDKDF (reference sequence). V dropped 0 bases and J dropped 8; count of bases not matched to a gene: 6.

This clone was counted only a few times. The chain employs TRBV6-1 and TRBJ1-5; 7 bases map to TRBD1. V lost 4 bases, J lost 3 bases, and 6 bases stayed unmatched. CDR3 length: 15 amino acids. Germline CDR1 is MNHNS and CDR2 is SASEGT. The CDR3 DNA sequence: TGTGCCAGCAGTGGGCAGACAGGGTACAATCAGCCCCAGCATTTT. Translation: CASSGQTGYNQPQHF.

This clone showed up just a few times. This sequence joins TRBV30 and TRBJ1-5; D may be TRBD1 (5 bases). Germline V CDR1 and CDR2: GTSNPN, SVGIG (reference sequence). The CDR3 runs to 14 residues. Trimming removed 2 bases at V and 5 bases at J, with 13 bases between. The CDR3 DNA is TGTGCCTGGAGTCGTCGTCAGGGTGATCAGCCCCAGCATTTT. Protein sequence: CAWSRRQGDQPQHF.

Only a few counts were recorded for this clone. The rearrangement links TRBV29-1 to TRBJ2-1; unclear D gene. The CDR3 loop spans 12 amino acids. The germline V and J ends were trimmed by 6 bases and 7 bases, with 13 bases remaining between them. Germline V gene data show CDR1 as SQVTM and CDR2 as ANQGSEA. The CDR3 bases are TGCAGCGTGGCGCCCGGGTTGAATGAGCAGTTCTTC. Translated: CSVAPGLNEQFF.

Remarks on this clone: This same CDR3 is encoded by further DNA sequences in the sample. The chain carries TRBV9 and TRBJ2-1; no reliable D call. The CDR3 spans 12 residues. Germline V CDR1 and CDR2: SGDLS, YYNGEE. Between the trimmed V and J ends, which lost 2 bases and 7 bases, there was a span of 7 bases. The chain's CDR3 is CASSVSGNEQFF. The CDR3 DNA is TGTGCCAGCAGCGTCAGTGGGAATGAGCAGTTCTTC.

As to this clone: The sample carries other DNA sequences with the same CDR3. The chain combines TRBV9 with TRBJ1-5, with a weak D call TRBD1 (5 bases). Trimming cost V 0 bases and J 4 bases, with 8 bases left between them. The CDR3 is 14 amino acids. CDR1 is SGDLS, CDR2 YYNGEE, per germline. CDR3 nucleotides: TGTGCCAGCAGCGTAGGCGACAGAAATCAGCCCCAGCATTTT. Translated, it gives CASSVGDRNQPQHF.

This clone showed up just a few times. The chain employs TRBV9 and TRBJ2-7, with TRBD1 as a possible D gene (5 bases). Germline V gene sequence: CDR1 SGDLS, CDR2 YYNGEE. V was cut by 3 bases and J by 5 bases, with 12 bases left in between. The CDR3 has 13 residues. The CDR3: CASSEAGWNEQYF. The DNA of the CDR3 is TGTGCCAGCAGCGAGGCAGGGTGGAACGAGCAGTACTTC.

This clone was detected only a few times. V and J are TRBV19 and TRBJ2-4; TRBD1 matches 10 bases. Trimming cost V 6 bases and J 2 bases; bases outside gene matches: 7. The CDR3 length is 16 residues. The germline gives CDR1 LNHDA, CDR2 SQIVND (reference sequence). CDR3 loop: CASSPTGGESKNIQYF. The CDR3 DNA reads as TGTGCCAGTAGCCCGACAGGGGGCGAATCCAAAAACATTCAGTACTTC.

The chain links TRBV30 to TRBJ1-6; D remains ambiguous. The length of the CDR3 is 19 residues. CDR1 and CDR2 (germline): GTSNPN, SVGIG (reference sequence). The ends were cut back, 1 base at V and 0 bases at J, with 19 bases in the middle. The CDR3 sequence is CAWSEARVQRSSYNSPLHF. The CDR3, as DNA: TGTGCCTGGAGTGAGGCGAGGGTTCAGAGGAGCTCCTATAATTCACCCCTCCACTTT.

This chain's CDR3 is CASSYSAVLGSPLHF. DNA of the CDR3: TGTGCCAGCAGTTACTCCGCGGTATTGGGTTCACCCCTCCACTTT. This chain links TRBV6-5 with TRBJ1-6; no clear D gene. Germline lookup yields CDR1 MNHEY and CDR2 SVGAGI. Trimming took 0 bases from V and 9 from J, leaving 12 bases between them. This CDR3 spans 15 amino acids.

The chain joins TRBV28 to TRBJ1-5; the match to TRBD1 covers 9 bases. With 8 bases clipped from V and 11 bases from J, the junction kept 13 bases outside the gene matches. The length of the CDR3 is 14 residues. Germline V gene data show CDR1 as MDHEN and CDR2 as SYDVKM. The CDR3 loop is CASGQGSQRGAQHF. The CDR3 coding sequence is TGTGCCAGCGGACAGGGGAGCCAGAGGGGAGCCCAGCATTTT.

This rearrangement joins TRBV7-2 to TRBJ1-5, with D maybe TRBD1 (5 bases). The CDR3 totals 15 residues. From germline, CDR1 is SGHTA and CDR2 FQGNSA. With 1 base removed from V and 2 bases from J, the gap between germline ends came to 9 bases. The CDR3 DNA follows: TGTGCCAGCAGCTTAGGGGTACAGGGCAATCAGCCCCAGCATTTT. Translating gives CASSLGVQGNQPQHF.

This clone was seen more than once but under ten times. The chain couples TRBV7-2 to TRBJ1-2; no clear D gene. The CDR3 runs 14 residues. Trimming removed 0 bases at V and 4 bases at J, with 9 bases between. Germline CDR1 and CDR2: SGHTA and FQGNSA. CDR3 residues: CASSLAGPFYGYTF. CDR3 bases: TGTGCCAGCAGCTTAGCAGGGCCCTTCTATGGCTACACCTTC.

This clone was counted only a few times. V and J are TRBV9 and TRBJ2-3; D perhaps matches TRBD2 (5 bases). The germline gives CDR1 SGDLS, CDR2 YYNGEE. The CDR3 spans 14 residues. V was cut by 1 base and J by 0 bases, with 6 bases left in between. The CDR3 spells CASSVLASTDTQYF. The CDR3 DNA reads as TGTGCCAGCAGCGTACTAGCTAGCACAGATACGCAGTATTTT.

The chain employs TRBV13 and TRBJ1-5; TRBD1 aligns across 7 bases. The CDR3 runs 14 residues. V gave up 5 bases and J gave up 6 bases; unmatched junction bases: 7. Germline V gene lookup returns CDR1 PRHDT and CDR2 FYEKMQ (reference sequence). The CDR3: CASSKGGRGQPQHF. As DNA, the CDR3 is TGTGCCAGCAGCAAAGGGGGCAGGGGTCAGCCCCAGCATTTT.

This clone has just a few counts. This chain uses TRBV10-1 with TRBJ2-3; TRBD2 aligns across 10 bases. This CDR3 spans 16 amino acids. Germline trimming cut 5 bases from V and 0 bases from J; bases unmatched to any gene: 5. Germline values: CDR1 WNHNN, CDR2 SYGVQD (reference sequence). The CDR3 reads CASSLTSGASTDTQYF. CDR3 DNA sequence: TGCGCCAGCAGTCTAACTAGCGGGGCAAGCACAGATACGCAGTATTTT.